This TCR beta chain was sequenced in a study of CD8 T cells in Susac syndrome. General observations from the study: As acknowledged by the study, its TCR sequencing and HLA analysis included a relatively small number of individuals.

The germline gives CDR1 MDHEN, CDR2 SYDVKM. V lost 5 bases and J 5 bases, leaving 12 bases between the germline ends. The CDR3 spans 13 residues. A word on this clonotype: Its cognate antigen is unknown.

Purification of the CD8+ and CD4+ T cells relied on negative isolation, and TEMRA cells underwent FACS enrichment. The RNA, about 0.5 to 1 ug, was put through reverse transcription using random hexamers. The amplification used immunoSEQ multiplex PCR on TCR beta CDR3; it spanned 54 Vbeta and 13 Jbeta. Each CDR3 protein gets one entry after TCRdb re-called the immunoSEQ multiplex PCR reads with MiXCR. Of a few hundred thousand distinct CDR3 sequences listed, about 92% are singletons. This sequence originates from a human donor with multiple sclerosis. V is TRBV28 and J is TRBJ1-1; D not certain. The sequencing input was CD4+ T cells from PBMCs. DNA of the CDR3: TGTGCCAGCAGTACCCCCACGGGGACTGAAGCTTTCTTT. It encodes CASSTPTGTEAFF.